The text below deals with one TCR beta chain. The data are from a study of blood T cell repertoires in COVID-19. Study overall: The study drew acute and convalescent COVID-19 samples from the United States, Italy and Spain. Sources were T cells, B-cell-depleted T cells, or PBMCs; the material itself was cDNA or gDNA.

Assay: immunoSEQ multiplex PCR; the TCRdb copy retains only in-frame clones and omits some. The sample lists 150,000 to 200,000 clones; 86% were seen once. Followed longitudinally, the Seattle patients had been enrolled during active infection. The specimen was peripheral blood. The receptor comes from a woman aged 60-75 years with COVID-19, enrolled during active disease.

CDR3 in DNA: TGTGCCTGGAGTCCGTCCTTAGCGGAAAAGGGAGATACGCAGTATTTT. Its protein is CAWSPSLAEKGDTQYF. V and J are TRBV30 and TRBJ2-3; a weak D match, TRBD2 (6 bases). The CDR3 is 16 residues long. V was pared by 2 bases and J by 5 bases, with 20 bases between. CDR1 is GTSNPN and CDR2 is SVGIG in the germline V gene (reference sequence).